This is a list of T cell receptor beta chains from one sample in a study of cytotoxic CD8 clonotypes in ibrutinib-treated CLL. The assay was immunoSEQ multiplex PCR, and TCRdb's table has in-frame clones only and misses some. The data show 130,000 or so clones, 80% to 90% seen once. The sample in question was PBMCs, obtained after 24 months of ibrutinib treatment. The receptors stem from a human donor with chronic lymphocytic leukemia. The CDR3 runs from the conserved cysteine through the conserved F or W. A D gene is named only where the DNA matches it firmly. Rows may omit the clone size; those that give it use once, few, many or a size class.

d_call clone_size j_call v_call cdr3_aa cdr3_nt
. . TRBJ2-6 TRBV19 CASSMEGTQANVLTF TGTGCCAGTAGTATGGAGGGGACGCAGGCCAACGTCCTGACTTTC
. . TRBJ2-3 TRBV28 CASSSQDTDTQYF TGTGCCAGCAGCTCCCAAGACACAGATACGCAGTATTTT
. . TRBJ1-4 TRBV14 CASSRDSEKLFF TGTGCCAGCAGCCGGGACTCTGAAAAACTGTTTTTT
. . TRBJ1-5 TRBV28 CASSKTGPGNQPQHF TGTGCCAGCAGTAAAACAGGGCCAGGAAATCAGCCCCAGCATTTT
TRBD2 . TRBJ2-1 TRBV7-6 CASSIPGTSGLRSYNEQFF TGTGCCAGCAGCATCCCCGGGACTAGCGGGCTCCGCTCCTACAATGAGCAGTTCTTC
. . TRBJ1-5 TRBV18 CASSPGFSGSNQPQHF TGTGCCAGCTCACCAGGCTTCTCAGGAAGCAATCAGCCCCAGCATTTT
. once TRBJ2-6 TRBV5-4 CASTPWGSGANVLTF TGTGCCAGCACCCCCTGGGGGTCGGGGGCCAACGTCCTGACTTTC
. . TRBJ2-7 TRBV7-9 CASSLAGGEQYF TGTGCCAGCAGCTTAGCGGGAGGCGAGCAGTACTTC
. . TRBJ2-5 TRBV28 CASSSSSLSGMETQYF TGTGCCAGCAGTTCCTCCAGTTTGTCAGGGATGGAGACCCAGTACTTC
. once TRBJ2-1 TRBV6-1 CASSFLGEQFF TGTGCCAGCTCCTTTTTGGGCGAGCAGTTCTTC
TRBD1 . TRBJ1-1 TRBV18 CASSPLTAGQTNTEAFF TGTGCCAGCTCACCACTTACCGCGGGACAGACGAACACTGAAGCTTTCTTT
TRBD1 . TRBJ1-1 TRBV5-6 CASSLGQGAEAFF TGTGCCAGCAGCTTAGGACAGGGGGCTGAAGCTTTCTTT
. . TRBJ2-3 TRBV7-2 CASSFYETRSTDTQYF TGTGCCAGCAGCTTTTATGAGACTAGAAGCACAGATACGCAGTATTTT
TRBD2 . TRBJ2-7 TRBV2 CASSDRGLAGGGQYF TGTGCCAGCAGTGACCGGGGACTAGCGGGAGGCGGGCAGTACTTC
. . TRBJ1-4 TRBV4-3 CASSQDPGGKDEAEKLFF TGCGCCAGCAGCCAAGACCCCGGGGGCAAAGACGAGGCCGAAAAACTGTTTTTT
TRBD1 . TRBJ2-5 TRBV5-4 CASRITGQGETQYF TGTGCCAGCAGGATAACGGGACAGGGGGAGACCCAGTACTTC
. few TRBJ1-6 TRBV6-5 CASSYSEPGSPLHF TGTGCCAGCAGTTACTCCGAGCCGGGATCACCCCTCCACTTT
. once TRBJ1-3 TRBV28 CASSLGPSGNTIYF TGTGCCAGCAGTTTGGGGCCCTCTGGAAACACCATATATTTT
TRBD1 . TRBJ1-5 TRBV5-4 CASSLAGTGNQPQHF TGTGCCAGCAGCTTGGCGGGGACAGGGAATCAGCCCCAGCATTTT
. . TRBJ2-7 TRBV20-1 CSADRYEQYF TGCAGTGCCGACAGGTACGAGCAGTACTTC
TRBD2 . TRBJ2-7 TRBV2 CASSGLATRTYEQYF TGTGCCAGCAGTGGACTAGCGACACGAACCTACGAGCAGTACTTC
. . TRBJ1-5 TRBV19 CASRNGGAGNQPQHF TGTGCCAGTAGGAATGGGGGGGCAGGCAATCAGCCCCAGCATTTT
TRBD2 . TRBJ2-3 TRBV5-1 CASSRLAGEGTDTQYF TGCGCCAGCAGCCGACTAGCGGGAGAGGGAACAGATACGCAGTATTTT
TRBD1 . TRBJ2-7 TRBV28 CASSEGTVGSYEQYF TGTGCCAGCAGTGAAGGGACAGTGGGTTCCTACGAGCAGTACTTC
TRBD2 . TRBJ2-2 TRBV11-2 CASSLELAGGPPANTGELFF TGTGCCAGCAGCTTAGAACTAGCGGGAGGGCCCCCCGCGAACACCGGGGAGCTGTTTTTT
. . TRBJ2-7 TRBV28 CASRGELTPHEQYF TGTGCCAGCAGGGGGGAGCTTACCCCCCACGAGCAGTACTTC
. . TRBJ1-3 TRBV23-1 CASSRNPHLRSGNTIYF TGCGCCAGCAGTCGAAATCCCCATCTTAGATCTGGAAACACCATATATTTT
. . TRBJ1-2 TRBV7-9 CASSLVTGKDYGYTF TGTGCCAGCAGCTTAGTAACGGGAAAGGACTATGGCTACACCTTC
TRBD1 . TRBJ1-1 TRBV6-6 CASSRDSRNTEAFF TGTGCCAGCAGTCGGGACAGCAGAAACACTGAAGCTTTCTTT
. . TRBJ1-5 TRBV2 CASSRDTYQPQHF TGTGCCAGCAGTAGGGACACTTATCAGCCCCAGCATTTT
. . TRBJ1-3 TRBV7-2 CASSSSGAAAGNTIYF TGTGCCAGCAGCTCTAGCGGGGCAGCCGCAGGGAACACCATATATTTT
. few TRBJ2-7 TRBV9 CASSVGGGEQYF TGTGCCAGCAGCGTAGGAGGGGGTGAGCAGTACTTC
TRBD2 . TRBJ2-5 TRBV7-9 CASSLRGSNQETQYF TGTGCCAGCAGCTTACGCGGGAGCAACCAAGAGACCCAGTACTTC
. . TRBJ2-7 TRBV7-3 CASSLEGGLAYEQYF TGTGCCAGCAGCTTGGAAGGGGGTTTAGCCTACGAGCAGTACTTC
. . TRBJ2-2 TRBV29-1 CSVEDRGPGELFF TGCAGCGTTGAAGATCGGGGTCCCGGGGAGCTGTTTTTT
. . TRBJ2-7 TRBV11-2 CASRTGDLDEQYF TGTGCCAGCAGGACGGGAGATCTTGACGAGCAGTACTTC
. . TRBJ1-2 TRBV19 CASSIGPGTGGYTF TGTGCCAGTAGTATAGGTCCCGGAACGGGGGGCTACACCTTC
. . TRBJ2-7 TRBV5-4 CASSTWRVAYEQYF TGTGCCAGCAGCACGTGGAGGGTAGCCTACGAGCAGTACTTC
TRBD1 . TRBJ2-1 TRBV5-5 CASKADRARTNEQFF TGTGCCAGCAAGGCAGACAGGGCTAGGACCAATGAGCAGTTCTTC
TRBD1 . TRBJ1-4 TRBV9 CASSVGRGTNEKLFF TGTGCCAGCAGCGTAGGCAGGGGGACTAATGAAAAACTGTTTTTT
. . TRBJ1-1 TRBV9 CASSVRGGGTEAFF TGTGCCAGCAGCGTGAGGGGAGGCGGCACTGAAGCTTTCTTT
. once TRBJ2-7 TRBV5-6 CASSRKRREQYF TGTGCCAGCAGCAGAAAGAGGAGGGAGCAGTACTTC
. . TRBJ1-1 TRBV4-1 CASSPTVNTEAFF TGCGCCAGCAGCCCGACAGTGAACACTGAAGCTTTCTTT
TRBD2 . TRBJ2-3 TRBV29-1 CSVGLALLRDTQYF TGCAGCGTGGGACTAGCGCTACTCCGGGATACGCAGTATTTT
TRBD2 once TRBJ2-5 TRBV7-2 CASSSRTSGGARETQYF TGTGCCAGCAGCTCCCGGACTAGCGGGGGGGCCCGGGAGACCCAGTACTTC
TRBD1 . TRBJ1-1 TRBV11-2 CASSSSLRTGMNTEAFF TGTGCCAGCAGCTCCTCACTACGGACAGGAATGAACACTGAAGCTTTCTTT
TRBD2 . TRBJ2-7 TRBV19 CASSLDPETSGRLAEQYF TGTGCCAGTAGCCTGGACCCTGAGACTAGCGGGAGATTAGCCGAGCAGTACTTC
. . TRBJ2-2 TRBV6-5 CASRRDTNTGELFF TGTGCCAGCAGACGGGATACGAACACCGGGGAGCTGTTTTTT
TRBD1 . TRBJ1-2 TRBV6-6 CASSYPPGGASGYTF TGTGCCAGCAGTTACCCTCCAGGGGGCGCCAGCGGCTACACCTTC
TRBD1 . TRBJ2-7 TRBV5-6 CASSWDRGFYEQYF TGTGCCAGCAGTTGGGACAGGGGTTTCTACGAGCAGTACTTC
. . TRBJ1-2 TRBV7-9 CASSFSAGYTF TGTGCCAGCAGCTTCTCAGCCGGCTACACCTTC
. few TRBJ1-1 TRBV4-3 CASSQAGTTEAFF TGCGCCAGCAGCCAAGCCGGGACCACTGAAGCTTTCTTT
. . TRBJ1-6 TRBV5-8 CASSPRRGNSPLHF TGTGCCAGCAGCCCCCGCCGGGGTAACTCACCCCTCCACTTT
. . TRBJ1-6 TRBV19 CASLPDRDNSPLHF TGTGCCAGCCTTCCCGACAGAGATAATTCACCCCTCCACTTT
TRBD1 . TRBJ1-1 TRBV5-1 CASSLKVGQGYTEAFF TGCGCCAGCAGCTTGAAAGTGGGACAGGGGTACACTGAAGCTTTCTTT
TRBD1 . TRBJ1-1 TRBV5-4 CASSSNSGGVNTEAFF TGTGCCAGCAGCTCCAATTCAGGGGGCGTGAACACTGAAGCTTTCTTT
. . TRBJ1-1 TRBV27 CASWRTVNTEAFF TGTGCCAGCTGGAGGACGGTGAACACTGAAGCTTTCTTT
. few TRBJ1-5 TRBV12-2 CASRPPGDGSNQPQHF TGTGCAAGTCGCCCACCAGGGGACGGTAGCAATCAGCCCCAGCATTTT
. once TRBJ2-5 TRBV7-2 CASSLMTGPTQYF TGTGCCAGCAGCTTAATGACCGGTCCCACCCAGTACTTC